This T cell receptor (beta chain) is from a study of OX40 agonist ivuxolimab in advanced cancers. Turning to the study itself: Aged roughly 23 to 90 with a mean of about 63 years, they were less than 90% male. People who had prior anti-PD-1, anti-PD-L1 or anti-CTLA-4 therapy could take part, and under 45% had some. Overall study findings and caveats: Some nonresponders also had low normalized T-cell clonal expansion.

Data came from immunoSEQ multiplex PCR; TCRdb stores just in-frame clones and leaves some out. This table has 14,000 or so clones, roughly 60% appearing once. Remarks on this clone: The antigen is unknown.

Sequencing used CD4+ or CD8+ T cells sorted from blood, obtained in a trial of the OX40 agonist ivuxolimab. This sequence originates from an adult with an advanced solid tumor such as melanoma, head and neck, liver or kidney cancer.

The CDR3, as DNA: TGTGCCAGCAGTGAAGTTTGGTCCGGGATGAATTCACCCCTCCACTTT. It codes for CASSEVWSGMNSPLHF. The V and J genes are TRBV6-1 and TRBJ1-6; D gene ambiguous. CDR1 and CDR2 (germline): MNHNS, SASEGT. V was trimmed by 1 base and J by 7 bases, leaving 14 bases between them. The CDR3 is made up of 16 amino acids.